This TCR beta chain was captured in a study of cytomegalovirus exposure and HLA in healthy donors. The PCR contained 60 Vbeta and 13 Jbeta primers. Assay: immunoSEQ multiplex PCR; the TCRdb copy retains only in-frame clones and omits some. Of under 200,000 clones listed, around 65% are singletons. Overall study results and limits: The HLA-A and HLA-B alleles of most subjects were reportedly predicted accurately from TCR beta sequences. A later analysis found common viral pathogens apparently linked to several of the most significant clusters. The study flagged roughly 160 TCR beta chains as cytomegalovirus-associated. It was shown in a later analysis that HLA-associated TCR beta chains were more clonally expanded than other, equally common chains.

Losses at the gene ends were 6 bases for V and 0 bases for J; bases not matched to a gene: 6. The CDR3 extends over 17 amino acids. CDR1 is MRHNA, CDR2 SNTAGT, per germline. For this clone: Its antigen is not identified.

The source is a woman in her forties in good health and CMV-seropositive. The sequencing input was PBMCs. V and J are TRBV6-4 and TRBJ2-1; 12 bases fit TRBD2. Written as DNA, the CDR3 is TGTGCCAGCAGAGGGGCTAGCGGGGGGGCCTCCTACAATGAGCAGTTCTTC. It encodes CASRGASGGASYNEQFF.